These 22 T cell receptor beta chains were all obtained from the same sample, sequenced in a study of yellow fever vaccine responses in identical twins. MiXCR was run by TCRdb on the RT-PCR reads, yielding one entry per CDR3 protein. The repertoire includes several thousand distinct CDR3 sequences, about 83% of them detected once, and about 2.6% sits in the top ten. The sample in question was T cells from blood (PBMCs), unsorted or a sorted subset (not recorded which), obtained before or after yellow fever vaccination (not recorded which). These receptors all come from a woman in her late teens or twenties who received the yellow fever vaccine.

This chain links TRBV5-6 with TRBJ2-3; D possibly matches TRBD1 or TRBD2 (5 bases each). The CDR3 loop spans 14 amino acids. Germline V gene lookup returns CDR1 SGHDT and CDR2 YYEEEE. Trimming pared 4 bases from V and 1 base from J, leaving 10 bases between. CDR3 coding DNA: TGTGCCAGCAGCGACCGAGGGGGCACAGATACGCAGTATTTT. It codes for CASSDRGGTDTQYF.

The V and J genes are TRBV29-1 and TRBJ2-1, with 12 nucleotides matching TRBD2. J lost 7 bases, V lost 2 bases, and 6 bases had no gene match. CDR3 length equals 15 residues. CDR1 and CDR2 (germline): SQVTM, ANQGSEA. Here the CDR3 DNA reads TGCAGCGTTGAAAGACTAGCGGGAGACGAAAATGAGCAGTTCTTC. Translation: CSVERLAGDENEQFF.

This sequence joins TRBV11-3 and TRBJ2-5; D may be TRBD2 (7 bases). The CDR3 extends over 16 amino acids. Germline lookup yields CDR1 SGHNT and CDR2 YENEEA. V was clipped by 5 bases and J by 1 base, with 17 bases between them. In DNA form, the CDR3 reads TGTGCCAGCAGCAGGGGGGTCGGCGGGGGCCAAGAGACCCAGTACTTC. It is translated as CASSRGVGGGQETQYF.

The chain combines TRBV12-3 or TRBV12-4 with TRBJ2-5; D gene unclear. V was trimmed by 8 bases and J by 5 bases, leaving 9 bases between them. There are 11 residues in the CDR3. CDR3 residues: CASSPDETQYF. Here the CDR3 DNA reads TGTGCCAGCTCCCCTGATGAGACCCAGTACTTC.

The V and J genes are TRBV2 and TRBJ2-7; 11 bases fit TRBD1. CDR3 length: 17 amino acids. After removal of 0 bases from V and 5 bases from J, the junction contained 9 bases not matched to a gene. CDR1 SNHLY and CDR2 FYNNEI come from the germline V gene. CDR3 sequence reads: CASSEALGQGAAHEQYF. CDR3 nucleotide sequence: TGTGCCAGCAGTGAAGCGTTAGGACAGGGGGCAGCCCACGAGCAGTACTTC.

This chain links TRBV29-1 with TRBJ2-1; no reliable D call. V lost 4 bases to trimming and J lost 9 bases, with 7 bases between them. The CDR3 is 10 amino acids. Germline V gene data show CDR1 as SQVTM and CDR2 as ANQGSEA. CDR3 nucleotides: TGCAGCGTTGGGGGAAGTGAGCAGTTCTTC. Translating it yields CSVGGSEQFF.

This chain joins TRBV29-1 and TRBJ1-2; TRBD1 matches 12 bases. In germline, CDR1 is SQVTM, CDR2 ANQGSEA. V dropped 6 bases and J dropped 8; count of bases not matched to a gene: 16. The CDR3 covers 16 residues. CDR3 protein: CSVASPGQGAREGYTF. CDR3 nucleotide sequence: TGCAGCGTCGCATCGCCGGGACAGGGGGCGAGGGAGGGCTACACCTTC.

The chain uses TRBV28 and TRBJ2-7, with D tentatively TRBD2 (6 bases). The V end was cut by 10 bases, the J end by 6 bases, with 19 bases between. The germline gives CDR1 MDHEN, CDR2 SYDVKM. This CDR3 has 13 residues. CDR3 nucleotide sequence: TGTGCCACTAACCTCGCCGAGGGAGGCGAGCAGTACTTC. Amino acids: CATNLAEGGEQYF.

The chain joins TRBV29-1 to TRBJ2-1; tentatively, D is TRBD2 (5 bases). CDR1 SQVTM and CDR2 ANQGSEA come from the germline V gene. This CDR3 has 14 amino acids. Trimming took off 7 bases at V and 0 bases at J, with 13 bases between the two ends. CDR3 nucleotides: TGCAGCGCTAACAAGGGAGACTCCTACAATGAGCAGTTCTTC. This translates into CSANKGDSYNEQFF.

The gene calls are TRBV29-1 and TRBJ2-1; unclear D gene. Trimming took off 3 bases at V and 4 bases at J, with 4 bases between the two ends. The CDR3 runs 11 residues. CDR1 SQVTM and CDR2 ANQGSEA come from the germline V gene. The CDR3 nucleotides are TGCAGCGTTGACAAGTACAATGAGCAGTTCTTC. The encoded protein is CSVDKYNEQFF.

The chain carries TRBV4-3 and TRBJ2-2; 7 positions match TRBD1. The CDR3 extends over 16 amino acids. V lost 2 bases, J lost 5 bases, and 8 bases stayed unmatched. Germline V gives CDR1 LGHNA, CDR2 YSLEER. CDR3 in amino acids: CASSQPTGRGTGELFF. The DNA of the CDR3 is TGCGCCAGCAGCCAACCGACAGGGAGAGGGACCGGGGAGCTGTTTTTT.

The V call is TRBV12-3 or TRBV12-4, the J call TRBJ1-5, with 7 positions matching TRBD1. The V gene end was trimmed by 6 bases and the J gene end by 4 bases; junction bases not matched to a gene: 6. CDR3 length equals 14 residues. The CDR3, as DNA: TGTGCCAGCAGACAACAGGGGACTAATCAGCCCCAGCATTTT. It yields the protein CASRQQGTNQPQHF.

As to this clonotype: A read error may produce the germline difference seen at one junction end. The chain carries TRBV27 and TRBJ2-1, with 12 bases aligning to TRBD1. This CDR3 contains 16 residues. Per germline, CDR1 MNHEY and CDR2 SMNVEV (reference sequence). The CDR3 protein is CVSSFGTGGWYNEQFF. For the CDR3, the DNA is TGTGTCAGCAGTTTCGGGACAGGGGGCTGGTACAATGAGCAGTTCTTC.

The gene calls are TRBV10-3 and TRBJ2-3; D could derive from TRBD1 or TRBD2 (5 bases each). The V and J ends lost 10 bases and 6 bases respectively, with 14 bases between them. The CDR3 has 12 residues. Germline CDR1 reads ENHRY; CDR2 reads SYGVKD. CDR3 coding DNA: TGTGCCACCCTTCAAGGGGAGGATACGCAGTATTTT. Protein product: CATLQGEDTQYF.

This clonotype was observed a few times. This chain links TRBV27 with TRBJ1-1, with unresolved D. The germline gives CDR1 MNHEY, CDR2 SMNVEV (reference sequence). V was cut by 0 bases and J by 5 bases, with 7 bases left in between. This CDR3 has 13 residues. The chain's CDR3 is CASSLSIRTEAFF. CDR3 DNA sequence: TGTGCCAGCAGTTTATCAATACGGACTGAAGCTTTCTTT.

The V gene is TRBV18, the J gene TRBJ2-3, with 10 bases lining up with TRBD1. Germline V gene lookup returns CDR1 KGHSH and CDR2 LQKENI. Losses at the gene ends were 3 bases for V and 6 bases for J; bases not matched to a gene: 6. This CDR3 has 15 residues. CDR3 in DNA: TGTGCCAGCTCACCCGGGACAGGGGAGCGGGATACGCAGTATTTT. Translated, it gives CASSPGTGERDTQYF.

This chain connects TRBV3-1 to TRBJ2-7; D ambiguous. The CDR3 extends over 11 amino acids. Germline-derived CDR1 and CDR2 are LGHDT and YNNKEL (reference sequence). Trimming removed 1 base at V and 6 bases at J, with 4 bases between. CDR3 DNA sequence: TGTGCCAGCAGCCAAGGTTTCGAGCAGTACTTC. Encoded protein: CASSQGFEQYF.

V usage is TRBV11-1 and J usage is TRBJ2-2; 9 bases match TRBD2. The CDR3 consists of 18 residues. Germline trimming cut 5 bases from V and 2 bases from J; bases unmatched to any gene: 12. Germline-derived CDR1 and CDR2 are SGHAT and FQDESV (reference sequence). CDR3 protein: CASSDPSGLALNTGELFF. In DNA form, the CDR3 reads TGTGCCAGCAGCGACCCATCGGGACTAGCCCTTAACACCGGGGAGCTGTTTTTT. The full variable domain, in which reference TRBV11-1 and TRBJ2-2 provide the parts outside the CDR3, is EAEVAQSPRYKITEKSQAVAFWCDPISGHATLYWYRQILGQGPELLVQFQDESVVDDSQLPKDRFSAERLKGVDSTLKIQPAELGDSAMYLCASSDPSGLALNTGELFFGEGSRLTVL.

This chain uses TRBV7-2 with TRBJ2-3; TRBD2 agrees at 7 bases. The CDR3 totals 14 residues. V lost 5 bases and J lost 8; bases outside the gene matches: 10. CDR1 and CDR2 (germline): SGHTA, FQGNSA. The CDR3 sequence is CASSLKTSSVTQYF. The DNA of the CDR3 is TGTGCCAGCAGCCTAAAGACTAGCTCCGTTACGCAGTATTTT.

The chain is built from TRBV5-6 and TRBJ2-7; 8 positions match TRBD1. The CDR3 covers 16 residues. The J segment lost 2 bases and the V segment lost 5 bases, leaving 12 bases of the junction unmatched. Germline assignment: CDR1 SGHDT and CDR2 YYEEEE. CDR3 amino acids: CASRPGPRGQPYEQYF. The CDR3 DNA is TGTGCCAGCAGACCCGGTCCCAGGGGGCAACCCTACGAGCAGTACTTC.

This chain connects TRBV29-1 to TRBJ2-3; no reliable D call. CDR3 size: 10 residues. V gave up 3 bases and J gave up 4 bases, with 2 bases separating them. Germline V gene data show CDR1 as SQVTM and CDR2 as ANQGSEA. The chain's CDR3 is CSVEADTQYF. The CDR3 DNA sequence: TGCAGCGTTGAGGCAGATACGCAGTATTTT.

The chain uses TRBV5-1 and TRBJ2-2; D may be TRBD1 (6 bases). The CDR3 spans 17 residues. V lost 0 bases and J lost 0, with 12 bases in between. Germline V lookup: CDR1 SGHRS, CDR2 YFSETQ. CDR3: CASSLGAGAANTGELFF. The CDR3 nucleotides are TGCGCCAGCAGCTTGGGTGCAGGGGCGGCGAACACCGGGGAGCTGTTTTTT.